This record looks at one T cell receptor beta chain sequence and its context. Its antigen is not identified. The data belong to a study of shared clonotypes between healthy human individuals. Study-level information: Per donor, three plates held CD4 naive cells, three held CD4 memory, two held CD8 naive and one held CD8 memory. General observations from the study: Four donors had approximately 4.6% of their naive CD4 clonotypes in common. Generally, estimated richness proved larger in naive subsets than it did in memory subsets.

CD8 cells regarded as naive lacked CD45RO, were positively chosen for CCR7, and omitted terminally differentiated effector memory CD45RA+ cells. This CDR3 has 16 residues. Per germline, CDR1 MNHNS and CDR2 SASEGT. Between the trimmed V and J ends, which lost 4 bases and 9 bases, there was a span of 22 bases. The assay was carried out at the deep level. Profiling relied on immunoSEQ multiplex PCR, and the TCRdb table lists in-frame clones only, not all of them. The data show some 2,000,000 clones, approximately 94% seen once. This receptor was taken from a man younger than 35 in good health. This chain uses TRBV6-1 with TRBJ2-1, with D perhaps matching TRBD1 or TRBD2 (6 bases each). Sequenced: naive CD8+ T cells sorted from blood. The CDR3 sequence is CASSGAKGEALSEQFF. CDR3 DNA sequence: TGTGCCAGCAGTGGGGCCAAGGGGGAGGCTCTTAGTGAGCAGTTCTTC.